This T cell receptor beta chain comes out of a study of siplizumab effects on memory and regulatory T cells. Measured with immunoSEQ multiplex PCR; TCRdb has only the in-frame clones, and not every one. This table has about 69,000 clones, around nine tenths appearing once. This clone was detected once. Trimming took 1 base from V and 5 from J, leaving 10 bases between them. CDR3 length equals 13 residues. Per germline, CDR1 SGHRS and CDR2 YFSETQ. The chain employs TRBV5-1 and TRBJ2-7; the D gene is possibly TRBD2 (5 bases). Sequenced: Tregs sorted from blood. This TCR was sampled from a human donor in good health. The CDR3: CASSLLASHEQYF. CDR3 in DNA: TGCGCCAGCAGCTTGTTGGCTAGCCACGAGCAGTACTTC. The entire variable domain, with the rest obtained from reference TRBV5-1 and TRBJ2-7, is as follows: KAGVTQTPRYLIKTRGQQVTLSCSPISGHRSVSWYQQTPGQGLQFLFEYFSETQRNKGNFPGRFSGRQFSNSRSEMNVSTLELGDSALYLCASSLLASHEQYFGPGTRLTVT.